This TCR beta chain emerged from a study of cytomegalovirus exposure and HLA in healthy donors. This PCR relied on a set of 60 Vbeta primers and 13 Jbeta primers. Sequencing used immunoSEQ multiplex PCR; TCRdb keeps in-frame clones, though not all of them. The table lists around 170,000 clones, roughly 80% of them singletons. Per the germline V gene, CDR1 is SNHLY and CDR2 is FYNNEI. V shed 8 bases and J shed 0 bases, with 12 bases lying between them. This CDR3 contains 14 residues. The sample taken for sequencing was PBMCs. The sequence came from a woman aged 18-29 years in good health and CMV-seronegative. This rearrangement joins TRBV2 to TRBJ2-3; D uncertain. The CDR3 region has the DNA TGTGCCAGCGGCCCGTGGCTTAGCACAGATACGCAGTATTTT. Translation gives CASGPWLSTDTQYF.